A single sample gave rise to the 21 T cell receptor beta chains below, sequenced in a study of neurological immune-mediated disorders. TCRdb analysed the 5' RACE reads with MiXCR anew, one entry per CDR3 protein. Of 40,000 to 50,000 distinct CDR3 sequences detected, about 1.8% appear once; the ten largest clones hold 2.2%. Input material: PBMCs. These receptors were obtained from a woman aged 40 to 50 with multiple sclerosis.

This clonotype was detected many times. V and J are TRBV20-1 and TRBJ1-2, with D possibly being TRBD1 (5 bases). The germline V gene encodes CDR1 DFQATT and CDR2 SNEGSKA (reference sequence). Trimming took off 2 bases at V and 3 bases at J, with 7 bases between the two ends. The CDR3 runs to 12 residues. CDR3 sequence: CSARQGHYGYTF. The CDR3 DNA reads TGCAGTGCTAGACAGGGCCACTATGGCTACACCTTC.

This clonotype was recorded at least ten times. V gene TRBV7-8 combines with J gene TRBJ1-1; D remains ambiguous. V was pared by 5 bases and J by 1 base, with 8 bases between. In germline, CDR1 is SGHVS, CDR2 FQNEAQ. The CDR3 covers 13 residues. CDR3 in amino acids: CASSKKGNTEAFF. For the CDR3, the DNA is TGTGCCAGCAGCAAGAAGGGGAACACTGAAGCTTTCTTT.

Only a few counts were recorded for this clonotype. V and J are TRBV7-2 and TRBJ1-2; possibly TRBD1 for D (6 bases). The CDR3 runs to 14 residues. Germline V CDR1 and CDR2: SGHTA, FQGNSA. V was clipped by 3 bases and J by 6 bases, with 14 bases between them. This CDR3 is CASSFGGPWDGYTF. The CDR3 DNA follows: TGTGCCAGCAGCTTCGGGGGCCCCTGGGATGGCTACACCTTC.

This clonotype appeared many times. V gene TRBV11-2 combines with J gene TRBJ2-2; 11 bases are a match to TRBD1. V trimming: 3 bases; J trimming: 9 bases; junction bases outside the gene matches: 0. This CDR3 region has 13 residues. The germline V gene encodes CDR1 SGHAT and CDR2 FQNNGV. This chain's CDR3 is CASSLDRGRELFF. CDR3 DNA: TGTGCCAGCAGCTTGGACAGGGGGCGGGAGCTGTTTTTT. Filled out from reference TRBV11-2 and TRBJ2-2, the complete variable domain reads EAGVAQSPRYKIIEKRQSVAFWCNPISGHATLYWYQQILGQGPKLLIQFQNNGVVDDSQLPKDRFSAERLKGVDSTLKIQPAKLEDSAVYLCASSLDRGRELFFGEGSRLTVL.

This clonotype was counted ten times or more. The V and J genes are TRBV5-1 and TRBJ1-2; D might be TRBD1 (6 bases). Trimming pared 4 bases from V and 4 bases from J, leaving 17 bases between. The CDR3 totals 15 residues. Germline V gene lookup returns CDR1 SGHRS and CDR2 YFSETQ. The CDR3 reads CASSPFGQTSYGYTF. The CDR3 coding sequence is TGCGCCAGCAGCCCTTTTGGACAGACGAGCTATGGCTACACCTTC.

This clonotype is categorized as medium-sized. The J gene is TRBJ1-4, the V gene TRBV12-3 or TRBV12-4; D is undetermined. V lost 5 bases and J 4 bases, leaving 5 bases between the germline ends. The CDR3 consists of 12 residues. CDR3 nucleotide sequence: TGTGCCAGCAGTCAAGTTAATGAAAAACTGTTTTTT. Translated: CASSQVNEKLFF.

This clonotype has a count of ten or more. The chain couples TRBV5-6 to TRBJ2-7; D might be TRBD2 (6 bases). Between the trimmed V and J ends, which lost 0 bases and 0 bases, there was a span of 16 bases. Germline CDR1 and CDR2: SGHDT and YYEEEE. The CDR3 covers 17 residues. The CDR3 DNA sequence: TGTGCCAGCAGCTTGGCACCGGGGGAGCCCCACTCCTACGAGCAGTACTTC. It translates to CASSLAPGEPHSYEQYF.

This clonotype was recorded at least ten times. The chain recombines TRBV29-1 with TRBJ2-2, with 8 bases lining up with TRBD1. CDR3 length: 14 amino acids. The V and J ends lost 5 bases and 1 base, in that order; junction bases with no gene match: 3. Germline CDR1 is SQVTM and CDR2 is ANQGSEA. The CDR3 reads CSVLTGENTGELFF. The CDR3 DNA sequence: TGCAGCGTTCTGACAGGGGAGAACACCGGGGAGCTGTTTTTT.

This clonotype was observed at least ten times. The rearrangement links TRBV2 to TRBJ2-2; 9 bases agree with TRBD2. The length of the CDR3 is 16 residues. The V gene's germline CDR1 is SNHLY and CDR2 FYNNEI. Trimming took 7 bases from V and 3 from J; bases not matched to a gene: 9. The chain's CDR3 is CASIPRGGLHTGELFF. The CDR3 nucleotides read TGTGCCAGCATCCCGCGGGGGGGCCTTCACACCGGGGAGCTGTTTTTT.

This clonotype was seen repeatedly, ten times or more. The CDR3 DNA reads TGCGCCAGCAGCTTGGCCGGGAGGAGTGCCCAGTACTTC. It codes for CASSLAGRSAQYF. V is TRBV5-1 and J is TRBJ2-5; 7 bases map to TRBD2. Per the germline V gene, CDR1 is SGHRS and CDR2 is YFSETQ. This CDR3 has 13 residues. V shed 0 bases and J 9 bases; nucleotides not matched to a gene: 5.

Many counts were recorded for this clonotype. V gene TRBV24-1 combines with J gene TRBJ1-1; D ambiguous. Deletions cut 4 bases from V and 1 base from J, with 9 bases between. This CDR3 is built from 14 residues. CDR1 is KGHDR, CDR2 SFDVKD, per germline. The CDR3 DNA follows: TGTGCCACCAGTGACAGACATGGGAACACTGAAGCTTTCTTT. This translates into CATSDRHGNTEAFF.

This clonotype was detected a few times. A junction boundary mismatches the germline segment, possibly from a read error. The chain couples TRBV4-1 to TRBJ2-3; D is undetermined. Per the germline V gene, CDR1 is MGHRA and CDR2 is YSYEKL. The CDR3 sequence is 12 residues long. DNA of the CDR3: TGCGACAGCAGCAAAGTTAGAGATACGCAGTATTTT. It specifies CDSSKVRDTQYF.

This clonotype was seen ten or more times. The CDR3 DNA sequence: TGTGCCAGCAGCCGACGGACTAGCGGGGCAGATACGCAGTATTTT. Its protein product is CASSRRTSGADTQYF. The rearrangement uses TRBV5-4 and TRBJ2-3; 12 bases are a match to TRBD2. Looked up from germline, CDR1 is SGHNT and CDR2 is YYREEE (reference sequence). This CDR3 contains 15 residues. The junction had 4 bases not matched to a gene; V was cut back by 4 bases and J by 4 bases. The full variable domain, completed using reference TRBV5-4 and TRBJ2-3, is ETGVTQSPTHLIKTRGQQVTLRCSSQSGHNTVSWYQQALGQGPQFIFQYYREEENGRGNFPPRFSGLQFPNYSSELNVNALELDDSALYLCASSRRTSGADTQYFGPGTRLTVL.

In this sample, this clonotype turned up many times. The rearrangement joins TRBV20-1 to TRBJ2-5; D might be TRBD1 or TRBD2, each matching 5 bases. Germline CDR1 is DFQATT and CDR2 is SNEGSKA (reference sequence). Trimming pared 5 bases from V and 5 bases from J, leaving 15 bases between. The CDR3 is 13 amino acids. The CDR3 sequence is CSAGTDGEETQYF. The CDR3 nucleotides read TGCAGTGCTGGGACCGATGGGGAGGAGACCCAGTACTTC.

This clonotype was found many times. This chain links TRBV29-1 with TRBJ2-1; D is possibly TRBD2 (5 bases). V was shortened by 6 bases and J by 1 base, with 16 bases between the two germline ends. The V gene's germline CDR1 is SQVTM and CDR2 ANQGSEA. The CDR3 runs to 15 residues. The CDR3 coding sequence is TGCAGCGTCGCCCTTAGCGTGCAGTCCTACAATGAGCAGTTCTTC. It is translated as CSVALSVQSYNEQFF.

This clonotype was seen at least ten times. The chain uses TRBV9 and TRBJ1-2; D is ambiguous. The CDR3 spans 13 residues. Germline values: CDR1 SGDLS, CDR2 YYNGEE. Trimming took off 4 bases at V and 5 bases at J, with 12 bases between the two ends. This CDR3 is CASSTTTGYGYTF. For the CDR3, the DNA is TGTGCCAGCAGCACAACGACGGGTTATGGCTACACCTTC.

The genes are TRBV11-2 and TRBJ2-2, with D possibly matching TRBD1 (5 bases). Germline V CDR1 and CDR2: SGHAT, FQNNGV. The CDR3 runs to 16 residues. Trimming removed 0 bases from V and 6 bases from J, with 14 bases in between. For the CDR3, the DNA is TGTGCCAGCAGCTTAGACGGCGGTGGGGCCGCCGGGGAGCTGTTTTTT. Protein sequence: CASSLDGGGAAGELFF.

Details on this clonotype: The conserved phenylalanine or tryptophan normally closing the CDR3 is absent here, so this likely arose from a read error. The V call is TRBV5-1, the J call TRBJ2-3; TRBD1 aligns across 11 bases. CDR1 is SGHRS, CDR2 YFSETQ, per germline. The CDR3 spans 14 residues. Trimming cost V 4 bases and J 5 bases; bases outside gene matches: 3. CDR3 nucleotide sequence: TGCGCCAGCAGCACCGGGACAGGGGGAGATACGCAGTATAAT. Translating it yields CASSTGTGGDTQYN.

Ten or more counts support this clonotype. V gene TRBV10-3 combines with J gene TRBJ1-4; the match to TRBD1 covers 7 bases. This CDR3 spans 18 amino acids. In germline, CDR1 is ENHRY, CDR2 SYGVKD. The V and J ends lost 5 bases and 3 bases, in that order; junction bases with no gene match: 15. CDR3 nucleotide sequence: TGTGCCATCAGTCCGGGACAGTTATCCGGGGGGGCTAATGAAAAACTGTTTTTT. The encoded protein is CAISPGQLSGGANEKLFF.

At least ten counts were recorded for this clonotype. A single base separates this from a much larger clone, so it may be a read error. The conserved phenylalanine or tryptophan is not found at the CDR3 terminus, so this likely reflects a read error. The CDR3 reads CASSLTVEGNQPQHC. Here the CDR3 DNA reads TGCGCCAGCAGCTTAACCGTGGAGGGCAATCAGCCCCAGCATTGT. The genes are TRBV4-1 and TRBJ1-5; no reliable D call. V gave up 5 bases and J gave up 2 bases, with 13 bases separating them. Germline V lookup: CDR1 MGHRA, CDR2 YSYEKL. The CDR3 loop spans 15 amino acids.

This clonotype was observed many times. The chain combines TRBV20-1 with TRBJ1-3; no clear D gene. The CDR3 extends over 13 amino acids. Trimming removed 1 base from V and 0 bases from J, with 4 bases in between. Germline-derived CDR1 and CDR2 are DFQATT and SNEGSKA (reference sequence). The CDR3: CSARGGSGNTIYF. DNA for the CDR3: TGCAGTGCTAGAGGCGGCTCTGGAAACACCATATATTTT.